These T cell receptor beta chains were read from a single sample in a study of blood T cell repertoires in COVID-19. Sequencing used immunoSEQ multiplex PCR; TCRdb keeps in-frame clones, though not all of them. This sample has roughly 150,000 clones, with roughly 84% found just once. The sample comprised PBMCs or T cells enriched from blood (not recorded which). The receptors stem from a man aged 70 or older who had been exposed to COVID-19. CDR3s include the opening cysteine and the closing phenylalanine or tryptophan. A D gene is named only where the DNA matches it firmly. Clone size is given for some rows only: seen once, a few or many times, or a class if the clone is expanded.

cdr3_aa: CASSLTGAYTEAFF; cdr3_nt: TGTGCCAGCAGCTTAACAGGGGCTTACACTGAAGCTTTCTTT; j_call: TRBJ1-1; clone_size: -; d_call: TRBD1; v_call: TRBV7-2
cdr3_aa: CASSMGIAGGPLRETQYF; cdr3_nt: TGTGCCAGTAGTATGGGGATAGCGGGGGGGCCTTTGCGAGAGACCCAGTACTTC; j_call: TRBJ2-5; clone_size: -; d_call: TRBD2; v_call: TRBV19
cdr3_aa: CASSLAGFGLAGQRTGELFF; cdr3_nt: TGTGCCAGCAGCTTGGCGGGGTTCGGACTAGCGGGCCAGAGGACCGGGGAGCTGTTTTTT; j_call: TRBJ2-2; clone_size: -; d_call: TRBD2; v_call: TRBV5-4
cdr3_aa: CAWRGRQGFYEQYF; cdr3_nt: TGTGCCTGGAGGGGTCGGCAGGGGTTTTACGAGCAGTACTTC; j_call: TRBJ2-7; clone_size: once; d_call: -; v_call: TRBV30
cdr3_aa: CASSPTTGGDGPPLHF; cdr3_nt: TGTGCCAGCTCACCAACGACAGGGGGTGACGGGCCACCCCTCCACTTT; j_call: TRBJ1-6; clone_size: -; d_call: TRBD1; v_call: TRBV18
cdr3_aa: CASKAGTSGTGEQYF; cdr3_nt: TGTGCCAGCAAGGCCGGGACTAGCGGGACGGGTGAGCAGTACTTC; j_call: TRBJ2-7; clone_size: few; d_call: TRBD2; v_call: TRBV11-2
cdr3_aa: CASSRTEGDRGHTNEKLFF; cdr3_nt: TGCGCCAGCAGCCGCACGGAGGGGGACAGGGGGCATACTAATGAAAAACTGTTTTTT; j_call: TRBJ1-4; clone_size: -; d_call: TRBD1; v_call: TRBV5-1
cdr3_aa: CASSPGNSPLHF; cdr3_nt: TGTGCCAGCAGCCCAGGGAATTCACCCCTCCACTTT; j_call: TRBJ1-6; clone_size: -; d_call: -; v_call: TRBV5-6
cdr3_aa: CSASYLRDRGPYEQYF; cdr3_nt: TGCAGTGCTAGTTACCTCCGGGACAGGGGACCCTACGAGCAGTACTTC; j_call: TRBJ2-7; clone_size: -; d_call: TRBD1; v_call: TRBV20-1
cdr3_aa: CASSQVTGGFYGYTF; cdr3_nt: TGTGCCAGCAGCCAGGTGACAGGGGGCTTCTATGGCTACACCTTC; j_call: TRBJ1-2; clone_size: -; d_call: TRBD1; v_call: TRBV4-2
cdr3_aa: CASRLGQAEQYF; cdr3_nt: TGTGCCAGCAGACTGGGACAGGCCGAGCAGTACTTC; j_call: TRBJ2-7; clone_size: once; d_call: TRBD1; v_call: TRBV6-5
cdr3_aa: CASSLRGGTDTQYF; cdr3_nt: TGTGCCAGCAGCTTGAGGGGCGGCACAGATACGCAGTATTTT; j_call: TRBJ2-3; clone_size: -; d_call: -; v_call: TRBV5-6
cdr3_aa: CASSPQGMGSPSYTF; cdr3_nt: TGTGCCAGCAGCCCCCAGGGTATGGGGTCACCGTCCTACACCTTC; j_call: TRBJ1-2; clone_size: -; d_call: -; v_call: TRBV28
cdr3_aa: CASSFLGGAGEAFF; cdr3_nt: TGTGCCAGCAGCTTTCTGGGGGGGGCTGGTGAAGCTTTCTTT; j_call: TRBJ1-1; clone_size: -; d_call: -; v_call: TRBV7-2
cdr3_aa: CASSPNRRSTDTQYF; cdr3_nt: TGTGCCAGCTCACCCAACCGGCGGTCCACAGATACGCAGTATTTT; j_call: TRBJ2-3; clone_size: -; d_call: -; v_call: TRBV18
cdr3_aa: CASSLGGGRGEQYF; cdr3_nt: TGCGCCAGCAGCTTGGGCGGGGGAAGAGGCGAGCAGTACTTC; j_call: TRBJ2-7; clone_size: -; d_call: TRBD2; v_call: TRBV5-1
cdr3_aa: CAISDRAYGTQYF; cdr3_nt: TGTGCCATTTCCGACAGGGCCTACGGGACCCAGTACTTC; j_call: TRBJ2-5; clone_size: -; d_call: TRBD1; v_call: TRBV6-5
cdr3_aa: CASGPHRDEQYF; cdr3_nt: TGTGCCAGCGGCCCACACCGGGACGAGCAGTACTTC; j_call: TRBJ2-7; clone_size: -; d_call: -; v_call: TRBV7-9
cdr3_aa: CASSPAPLDGYTF; cdr3_nt: TGTGCCAGCTCACCGGCCCCCCTAGATGGCTACACCTTC; j_call: TRBJ1-2; clone_size: -; d_call: -; v_call: TRBV18
cdr3_aa: CASSQVGLANTQYF; cdr3_nt: TGTGCCAGCAGCCAAGTGGGACTAGCTAATACGCAGTATTTT; j_call: TRBJ2-3; clone_size: few; d_call: TRBD2; v_call: TRBV3-1/TRBV3-2
cdr3_aa: CASSFSGGTSYEQYF; cdr3_nt: TGCGCCAGCTCCTTCTCGGGGGGCACCTCCTACGAGCAGTACTTC; j_call: TRBJ2-7; clone_size: few; d_call: -; v_call: TRBV5-1
cdr3_aa: CASSRRDSNQPQHF; cdr3_nt: TGTGCCAGCAGCCGACGGGATAGCAATCAGCCCCAGCATTTT; j_call: TRBJ1-5; clone_size: -; d_call: -; v_call: TRBV6-2/TRBV6-3
cdr3_aa: CASSGQGGDEQYF; cdr3_nt: TGTGCCAGTTCGGGACAGGGAGGTGACGAGCAGTACTTC; j_call: TRBJ2-7; clone_size: -; d_call: TRBD1; v_call: TRBV6-5
cdr3_aa: CASSPVRGGARETQYF; cdr3_nt: TGCGCCAGCAGCCCAGTGAGAGGGGGGGCTCGGGAGACCCAGTACTTC; j_call: TRBJ2-5; clone_size: -; d_call: -; v_call: TRBV4-3
cdr3_aa: CASSGDRLSYEQYF; cdr3_nt: TGTGCCAGCAGTGGAGACAGGCTATCCTACGAGCAGTACTTC; j_call: TRBJ2-7; clone_size: -; d_call: -; v_call: TRBV27
cdr3_aa: CASSPTQGNSPLHF; cdr3_nt: TGTGCCAGCTCACCGACACAGGGGAATTCACCCCTCCACTTT; j_call: TRBJ1-6; clone_size: -; d_call: TRBD1; v_call: TRBV18
cdr3_aa: CASSQDFGGLAFCFF; cdr3_nt: TGCGCCAGCAGCCAAGACTTTGGGGGTCTAGCGTTTTGTTTCTTC; j_call: TRBJ2-1; clone_size: -; d_call: -; v_call: TRBV4-1
cdr3_aa: CASSLGLQETQYF; cdr3_nt: TGTGCCAGCAGCTTAGGGCTGCAAGAGACCCAGTACTTC; j_call: TRBJ2-5; clone_size: -; d_call: -; v_call: TRBV7-9
cdr3_aa: CASRFGTGSYNEQFF; cdr3_nt: TGTGCCAGCAGGTTTGGGACAGGCTCCTACAATGAGCAGTTCTTC; j_call: TRBJ2-1; clone_size: -; d_call: TRBD1; v_call: TRBV7-8
cdr3_aa: CASSFPTGNYGYTF; cdr3_nt: TGTGCCAGCAGTTTCCCGACGGGAAACTATGGCTACACCTTC; j_call: TRBJ1-2; clone_size: -; d_call: -; v_call: TRBV28
cdr3_aa: CASSETGLFVEAEAFF; cdr3_nt: TGCGCCAGCAGTGAGACCGGCCTCTTTGTTGAGGCTGAAGCTTTCTTT; j_call: TRBJ1-1; clone_size: once; d_call: -; v_call: TRBV10-1
cdr3_aa: CASSQSAAGKETQYF; cdr3_nt: TGTGCCAGCAGCCAATCGGCCGCAGGGAAAGAGACCCAGTACTTC; j_call: TRBJ2-5; clone_size: -; d_call: -; v_call: TRBV4-2
cdr3_aa: CASSLNLAGPYNEQFF; cdr3_nt: TGCGCCAGCAGCTTGAATCTAGCGGGGCCTTACAATGAGCAGTTCTTC; j_call: TRBJ2-1; clone_size: -; d_call: TRBD2; v_call: TRBV5-1
cdr3_aa: CASRIRDRPTNEKLFF; cdr3_nt: TGTGCAAGTCGCATACGGGACAGGCCAACTAATGAAAAACTGTTTTTT; j_call: TRBJ1-4; clone_size: -; d_call: -; v_call: TRBV12-2
cdr3_aa: CATSEHGTVSYNEQFF; cdr3_nt: TGTGCCACCAGTGAACACGGGACAGTCTCCTACAATGAGCAGTTCTTC; j_call: TRBJ2-1; clone_size: -; d_call: TRBD1; v_call: TRBV24-1
cdr3_aa: CASSGQGGDTQYF; cdr3_nt: TGTGCCAGCAGTGGACAGGGTGGAGATACGCAGTATTTT; j_call: TRBJ2-3; clone_size: -; d_call: TRBD1; v_call: TRBV6-4
cdr3_aa: CASSSLGSTEAFF; cdr3_nt: TGTGCCAGCAGCTCGTTGGGGAGCACTGAAGCTTTCTTT; j_call: TRBJ1-1; clone_size: -; d_call: -; v_call: TRBV7-9
cdr3_aa: CASSSGSISGEQYF; cdr3_nt: TGTGCCAGTAGTAGCGGGAGTATATCCGGAGAGCAGTACTTC; j_call: TRBJ2-7; clone_size: once; d_call: TRBD2; v_call: TRBV19
cdr3_aa: CASSITTGIYGYTF; cdr3_nt: TGTGCCAGTAGTATTACAACAGGGATCTATGGCTACACCTTC; j_call: TRBJ1-2; clone_size: -; d_call: -; v_call: TRBV19
cdr3_aa: CASSLNPPALSGANVLTF; cdr3_nt: TGTGCCAGCAGCCTAAATCCCCCCGCCCTCTCTGGGGCCAACGTCCTGACTTTC; j_call: TRBJ2-6; clone_size: -; d_call: -; v_call: TRBV11-2
cdr3_aa: CAISTGTGGRNSPLHF; cdr3_nt: TGTGCCATCAGTACCGGGACAGGGGGCCGTAATTCACCCCTCCACTTT; j_call: TRBJ1-6; clone_size: -; d_call: TRBD1; v_call: TRBV10-3
cdr3_aa: CASRQGNSPLHF; cdr3_nt: TGTGCCAGCAGACAGGGGAATTCACCCCTCCACTTT; j_call: TRBJ1-6; clone_size: -; d_call: TRBD1; v_call: TRBV5-4
cdr3_aa: CASSPWVRGSGEKLFF; cdr3_nt: TGTGCCAGCAGCCCCTGGGTTCGGGGGTCTGGTGAAAAACTGTTTTTT; j_call: TRBJ1-4; clone_size: -; d_call: -; v_call: TRBV7-2
cdr3_aa: CASSLQGGGYYTF; cdr3_nt: TGTGCCAGCAGTTTGCAGGGAGGGGGTTACTACACCTTC; j_call: TRBJ1-2; clone_size: -; d_call: -; v_call: TRBV28
cdr3_aa: CASRFLTGGNQPQHF; cdr3_nt: TGTGCCAGCAGATTTCTGACAGGGGGGAATCAGCCCCAGCATTTT; j_call: TRBJ1-5; clone_size: -; d_call: TRBD1; v_call: TRBV28
cdr3_aa: CASSPNDRGHGYTF; cdr3_nt: TGTGCCAGCTCACCAAATGACAGGGGGCATGGCTACACCTTC; j_call: TRBJ1-2; clone_size: -; d_call: TRBD1; v_call: TRBV18
cdr3_aa: CASSADRKETQYF; cdr3_nt: TGTGCCAGCAGCGCAGACAGGAAAGAGACCCAGTACTTC; j_call: TRBJ2-5; clone_size: -; d_call: -; v_call: TRBV11-2
cdr3_aa: CASSWTVDTGELFF; cdr3_nt: TGTGCCAGCAGTTGGACAGTTGACACCGGGGAGCTGTTTTTT; j_call: TRBJ2-2; clone_size: -; d_call: -; v_call: TRBV6-6
cdr3_aa: CATSRGTGDYNEQFF; cdr3_nt: TGTGCCACCAGCAGAGGAACGGGGGACTACAATGAGCAGTTCTTC; j_call: TRBJ2-1; clone_size: -; d_call: -; v_call: TRBV15
cdr3_aa: CASSLRGDSYTEAFF; cdr3_nt: TGTGCCAGCAGCTTAAGGGGGGACAGCTACACTGAAGCTTTCTTT; j_call: TRBJ1-1; clone_size: -; d_call: TRBD1; v_call: TRBV7-8
cdr3_aa: CASSLGRVVAGGHQETQYF; cdr3_nt: TGTGCCAGCAGCTTAGGTCGGGTGGTAGCGGGAGGGCACCAAGAGACCCAGTACTTC; j_call: TRBJ2-5; clone_size: -; d_call: TRBD2; v_call: TRBV7-2
cdr3_aa: CASSQWREGYEQYF; cdr3_nt: TGTGCCAGCAGCCAATGGCGGGAGGGCTACGAGCAGTACTTC; j_call: TRBJ2-7; clone_size: -; d_call: TRBD2; v_call: TRBV16
cdr3_aa: CASKDGTGNYEQYF; cdr3_nt: TGTGCCAGCAAGGACGGGACAGGGAACTACGAGCAGTACTTC; j_call: TRBJ2-7; clone_size: -; d_call: TRBD1; v_call: TRBV5-4
cdr3_aa: CASSDETGMGSGYTF; cdr3_nt: TGTGCCAGCAGTGATGAAACAGGGATGGGGAGTGGCTACACCTTC; j_call: TRBJ1-2; clone_size: few; d_call: -; v_call: TRBV2
cdr3_aa: CASSLGLAGVTDTQYF; cdr3_nt: TGTGCCAGCAGCTTGGGACTAGCGGGAGTTACAGATACGCAGTATTTT; j_call: TRBJ2-3; clone_size: once; d_call: TRBD2; v_call: TRBV5-4
cdr3_aa: CASPWTGLANTGELFF; cdr3_nt: TGTGCCAGCCCTTGGACAGGCCTCGCGAACACCGGGGAGCTGTTTTTT; j_call: TRBJ2-2; clone_size: -; d_call: TRBD1; v_call: TRBV18
cdr3_aa: CASSQARRVLIEQYF; cdr3_nt: TGTGCCAGCAGCCAAGCGAGGAGGGTACTTATCGAGCAGTACTTC; j_call: TRBJ2-7; clone_size: once; d_call: -; v_call: TRBV3-1/TRBV3-2